This T cell receptor beta chain was found in a study of T cell responses to AZD1222 COVID-19 vaccine. Study findings and constraints: Most donors were white British and more were female, and clonal diversity was possibly underestimated. Spike regions recognized by vaccine-associated CD4 TCRs spanned the protein, led by 160-218 and 743-854.

Notes on this clone: The antigen remains undetermined.

Profiling relied on immunoSEQ multiplex PCR, and the TCRdb table lists in-frame clones only, not all of them. The sample lists 100,000 to 150,000 clones; 92% were seen once. CDR3 length equals 15 residues. With V trimmed by 4 bases and J by 2 bases, 6 bases remained unmatched. CDR1 and CDR2 (germline): LNHDA, SQIVND (reference sequence). The source is an adult in good health. This chain joins TRBV19 and TRBJ2-5; 8 positions agree with TRBD1. This material consisted of peripheral blood, taken on day 0 of AZD1222 vaccination. CDR3 amino acids: CASSTRTGIQETQYF. For the CDR3, the DNA is TGTGCCAGTAGTACGCGGACAGGGATTCAAGAGACCCAGTACTTC.